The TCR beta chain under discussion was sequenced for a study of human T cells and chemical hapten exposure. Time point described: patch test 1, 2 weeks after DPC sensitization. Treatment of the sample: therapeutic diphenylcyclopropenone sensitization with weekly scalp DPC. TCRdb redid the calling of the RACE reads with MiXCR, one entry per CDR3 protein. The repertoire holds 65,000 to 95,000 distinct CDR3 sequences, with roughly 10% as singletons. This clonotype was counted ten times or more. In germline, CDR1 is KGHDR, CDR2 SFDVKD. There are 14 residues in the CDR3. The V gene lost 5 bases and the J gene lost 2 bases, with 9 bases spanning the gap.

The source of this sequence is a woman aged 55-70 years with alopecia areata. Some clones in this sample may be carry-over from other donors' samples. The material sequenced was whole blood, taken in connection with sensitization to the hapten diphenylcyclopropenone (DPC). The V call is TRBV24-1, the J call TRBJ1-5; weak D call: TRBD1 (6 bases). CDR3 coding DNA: TGTGCCACCAGTGGGACAGACCGCAATCAGCCCCAGCATTTT. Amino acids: CATSGTDRNQPQHF.